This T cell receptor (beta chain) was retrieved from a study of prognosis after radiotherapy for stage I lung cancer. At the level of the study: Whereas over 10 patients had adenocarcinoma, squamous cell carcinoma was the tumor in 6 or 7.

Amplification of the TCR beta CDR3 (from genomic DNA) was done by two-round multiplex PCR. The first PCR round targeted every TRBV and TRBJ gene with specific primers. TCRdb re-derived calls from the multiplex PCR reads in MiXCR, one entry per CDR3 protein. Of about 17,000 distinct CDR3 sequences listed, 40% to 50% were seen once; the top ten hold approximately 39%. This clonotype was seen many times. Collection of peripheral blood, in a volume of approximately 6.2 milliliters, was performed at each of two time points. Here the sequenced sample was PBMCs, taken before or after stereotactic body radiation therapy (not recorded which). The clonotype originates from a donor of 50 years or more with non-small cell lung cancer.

The CDR3 DNA follows: TGCAGCGTTGATGGAGGGAGCTCCTACAATGAGCAGTTCTTC. Protein sequence: CSVDGGSSYNEQFF. The genes are TRBV29-1 and TRBJ2-1; tentatively, D is TRBD2 (6 bases). Germline loops: CDR1 SQVTM, CDR2 ANQGSEA. Deletions cut 3 bases from V and 0 bases from J, with 9 bases between. The CDR3 runs 14 residues.